The 18 T cell receptor beta chains given below trace back to one sample, sequenced in a study of blood T cell repertoires in COVID-19. Profiled with immunoSEQ multiplex PCR; TCRdb holds only in-frame clones, not every one. The table shows around 150,000 clones, with roughly four fifths occurring only once. The sample was peripheral blood. The source of these receptors is a human donor in a cohort sampled during active COVID-19.

This chain links TRBV9 with TRBJ1-1; the D is unclear. CDR1 is SGDLS and CDR2 is YYNGEE in the germline V gene. The V and J ends lost 3 bases and 2 bases respectively, with 14 bases between them. This CDR3 comprises 15 residues. CDR3 amino acids: CASSDGLGVNTEAFF. CDR3 nucleotide sequence: TGTGCCAGCAGCGACGGCCTCGGAGTTAACACTGAAGCTTTCTTT.

This sequence joins TRBV2 and TRBJ2-7; 7 bases are a match to TRBD2. Germline V gives CDR1 SNHLY, CDR2 FYNNEI. The CDR3 runs to 14 residues. V lost 4 bases and J lost 2; bases outside the gene matches: 5. The CDR3 loop is CASSGGEGTYEQYF. In nucleotides, the CDR3 is TGTGCCAGCAGTGGAGGGGAGGGTACCTACGAGCAGTACTTC. The full variable domain, in which reference TRBV2 and TRBJ2-7 provide the parts outside the CDR3, is EPEVTQTPSHQVTQMGQEVILRCVPISNHLYFYWYRQILGQKVEFLVSFYNNEISEKSEIFDDQFSVERPDGSNFTLKIRSTKLEDSAMYFCASSGGEGTYEQYFGPGTRLTVT.

This clone was seen more than once but under ten times. CDR3 amino acids: CASSPIPGVAEAFF. CDR3 in DNA: TGTGCCAGCAGTCCCATACCAGGGGTTGCTGAAGCTTTCTTT. V and J are TRBV6-2 or TRBV6-3 and TRBJ1-1; perhaps TRBD1 as D (6 bases). Per the germline V gene, CDR1 is MNHEY and CDR2 is SVGEGT. This CDR3 region has 14 residues. V lost 5 bases and J 6 bases, leaving 16 bases between the germline ends.

The genes are TRBV5-4 and TRBJ1-2; no clear D gene. Germline lookup yields CDR1 SGHNT and CDR2 YYREEE (reference sequence). V was cut by 0 bases and J by 4 bases, with 13 bases left in between. CDR3 length equals 15 residues. This CDR3 reads CASSLAREGIYGYTF. The CDR3, as DNA: TGTGCCAGCAGCTTGGCCCGGGAGGGAATCTATGGCTACACCTTC.

V and J are TRBV5-1 and TRBJ1-4; a possible D gene is TRBD1 (6 bases). Per the germline V gene, CDR1 is SGHRS and CDR2 is YFSETQ. This CDR3 comprises 16 residues. Deletions cut 6 bases from V and 2 bases from J, with 17 bases between. CDR3 sequence reads: CASTTGLRTTNEKLFF. DNA of the CDR3: TGCGCCAGCACCACAGGGTTGCGAACGACTAATGAAAAACTGTTTTTT.

This chain connects TRBV7-9 to TRBJ2-1; TRBD2 agrees at 9 bases. The CDR3 runs to 16 residues. V shed 5 bases, J shed 4 bases, and the junction held 9 bases outside the gene matches. The germline gives CDR1 SEHNR, CDR2 FQNEAQ (reference sequence). The CDR3 nucleotides are TGTGCCAGCAGCCCCCCGCGGGGGGGCATATACAATGAGCAGTTCTTC. Encoded protein: CASSPPRGGIYNEQFF.

The chain carries TRBV30 and TRBJ1-2, with D maybe TRBD1 (5 bases). The germline V and J ends were trimmed by 7 bases and 4 bases, with 13 bases remaining between them. The CDR3 is 12 residues long. Looked up from germline, CDR1 is GTSNPN and CDR2 is SVGIG (reference sequence). CDR3 DNA sequence: TGTGCCTTGACAATGGGGCTCTATGGCTACACCTTC. Its protein product is CALTMGLYGYTF.

The J gene is TRBJ2-1, the V gene TRBV28, with 13 bases fitting TRBD2. The CDR3 is 18 residues long. Germline V lookup: CDR1 MDHEN, CDR2 SYDVKM. V shed 10 bases and J 1 base; nucleotides not matched to a gene: 13. CDR3 DNA sequence: TGTGCCACCCAAGGACGACTAGCGGGGGGTCCTTCCTACAATGAGCAGTTCTTC. This encodes CATQGRLAGGPSYNEQFF.

The chain recombines TRBV11-1 with TRBJ1-1; the D gene is possibly TRBD1 (6 bases). Germline V gene sequence: CDR1 SGHAT, CDR2 FQDESV (reference sequence). The CDR3 spans 13 residues. V was clipped by 6 bases and J by 4 bases, with 12 bases between them. DNA of the CDR3: TGTGCCAGCAGAGAAACAGGGAGCACTGAAGCTTTCTTT. Translated, it gives CASRETGSTEAFF.

The genes are TRBV19 and TRBJ2-4, with D hard to call. The CDR3 length is 15 residues. Germline assignment: CDR1 LNHDA and CDR2 SQIVND (reference sequence). The V gene lost 1 base and the J gene lost 0 bases, with 7 bases spanning the gap. This CDR3 is CASSIGAVAKNIQYF. The CDR3 nucleotides are TGTGCCAGTAGTATAGGGGCCGTAGCCAAAAACATTCAGTACTTC.

V and J are TRBV27 and TRBJ2-1, with D perhaps TRBD2 (5 bases). The V and J ends lost 10 bases and 4 bases respectively, with 14 bases between them. This CDR3 spans 13 amino acids. Per the germline V gene, CDR1 is MNHEY and CDR2 is SMNVEV (reference sequence). CDR3: CATQAGGYNEQFF. The CDR3, as DNA: TGTGCCACCCAGGCGGGTGGGTACAATGAGCAGTTCTTC.

V gene TRBV9 combines with J gene TRBJ2-5; 7 bases fit TRBD1. The CDR3 has 14 residues. CDR1 and CDR2 from the germline V gene are SGDLS and YYNGEE. The V and J ends lost 2 bases and 7 bases, in that order; junction bases with no gene match: 8. Here the CDR3 reads CASSVSYRGTTQYF. The CDR3 DNA reads TGTGCCAGCAGCGTTAGCTACAGGGGCACGACCCAGTACTTC.

This chain links TRBV25-1 with TRBJ1-2; D is unclear. Trimming pared 1 base from V and 0 bases from J, leaving 9 bases between. The CDR3 is 15 amino acids. The germline gives CDR1 MGHDK, CDR2 SYGVNS. This CDR3 reads CASSESSSANYGYTF. CDR3 nucleotides: TGTGCCAGCAGTGAATCGAGCTCGGCTAACTATGGCTACACCTTC.

This chain joins TRBV6-5 and TRBJ2-4; tentatively, D is TRBD1 (5 bases). V lost 8 bases and J 5 bases, leaving 10 bases between the germline ends. CDR1 is MNHEY and CDR2 is SVGAGI in the germline V gene. This CDR3 has 12 residues. The CDR3 loop reads CASGTGENIQYF. CDR3 DNA: TGTGCCAGCGGCACAGGAGAAAACATTCAGTACTTC.

Turning to this clone: One end of the junction fails to match germline, which may point to a read error. This rearrangement joins TRBV7-2 to TRBJ2-3; 9 positions match TRBD2. The CDR3 is made up of 15 amino acids. In germline, CDR1 is SGHTA, CDR2 FQGNSA. CDR3 loop: CASSLAGASTDTQYF. In DNA form, the CDR3 reads TGTGCCAGCAGTTTAGCGGGAGCGAGCACAGATACGCAGTATTTT. Supplemented by reference TRBV7-2 and TRBJ2-3, the full variable domain reads GAGVSQSPSNKVTEKGKDVELRCDPISGHTALYWYRQSLGQGLEFLIYFQGNSAPDKSGLPSDRFSAERTGGSVSTLTIQRTQQEDSAVYLCASSLAGASTDTQYFGPGTRLTVL.

At least ten counts were recorded for this clone. The V gene is TRBV12-5, the J gene TRBJ2-2; 7 nucleotides line up with TRBD1. CDR1 LGHNT and CDR2 FRNRAP come from the germline V gene. The CDR3 runs to 18 residues. The J segment lost 6 bases and the V segment lost 0 bases, leaving 13 bases of the junction unmatched. CDR3 nucleotides: TGTGCTAGTGGTTTGGTTTCCGGGACAGCAATTGGGGCCGGGGAGCTGTTTTTT. As protein: CASGLVSGTAIGAGELFF. The full variable domain, completed using reference TRBV12-5 and TRBJ2-2, is DARVTQTPRHKVTEMGQEVTMRCQPILGHNTVFWYRQTMMQGLELLAYFRNRAPLDDSGMPKDRFSAEMPDATLATLKIQPSEPRDSAVYFCASGLVSGTAIGAGELFFGEGSRLTVL.

J is TRBJ2-5 and V is TRBV19, with 14 bases identical to TRBD2. Germline CDR1 is LNHDA and CDR2 is SQIVND (reference sequence). V dropped 5 bases and J dropped 4; count of bases not matched to a gene: 18. There are 20 residues in the CDR3. CDR3 protein: CASSPGGLAGVLYRSETQYF. The CDR3 DNA reads as TGTGCCAGTAGTCCCGGGGGACTAGCGGGGGTCCTTTATCGGTCAGAGACCCAGTACTTC.

The rearrangement uses TRBV6-2 or TRBV6-3 and TRBJ2-2, with TRBD2 matching 10 bases. CDR1 is MNHEY, CDR2 SVGEGT, per germline. V lost 4 bases and J lost 0; bases outside the gene matches: 5. The CDR3 extends over 17 amino acids. The CDR3 sequence: CASSLIAGGANTGELFF. The CDR3 DNA follows: TGTGCCAGCAGTTTAATAGCGGGGGGCGCGAACACCGGGGAGCTGTTTTTT.